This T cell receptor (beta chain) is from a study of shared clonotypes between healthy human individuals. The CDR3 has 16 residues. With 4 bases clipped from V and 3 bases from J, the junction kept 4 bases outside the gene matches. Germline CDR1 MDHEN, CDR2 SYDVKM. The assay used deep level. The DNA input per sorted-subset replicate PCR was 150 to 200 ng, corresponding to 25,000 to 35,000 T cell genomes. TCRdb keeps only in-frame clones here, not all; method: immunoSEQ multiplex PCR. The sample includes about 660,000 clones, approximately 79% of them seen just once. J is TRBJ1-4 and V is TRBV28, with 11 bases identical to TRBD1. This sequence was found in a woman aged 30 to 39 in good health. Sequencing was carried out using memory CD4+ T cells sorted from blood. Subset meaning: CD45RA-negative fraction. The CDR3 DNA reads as TGTGCCAGCAGTTCGGACAGGGGGCTTGCTAATGAAAAACTGTTTTTT. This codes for CASSSDRGLANEKLFF. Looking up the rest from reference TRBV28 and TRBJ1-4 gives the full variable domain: DVKVTQSSRYLVKRTGEKVFLECVQDMDHENMFWYRQDPGLGLRLIYFSYDVKMKEKGDIPEGYSVSREKKERFSLILESASTNQTSMYLCASSSDRGLANEKLFFGSGTQLSVL.